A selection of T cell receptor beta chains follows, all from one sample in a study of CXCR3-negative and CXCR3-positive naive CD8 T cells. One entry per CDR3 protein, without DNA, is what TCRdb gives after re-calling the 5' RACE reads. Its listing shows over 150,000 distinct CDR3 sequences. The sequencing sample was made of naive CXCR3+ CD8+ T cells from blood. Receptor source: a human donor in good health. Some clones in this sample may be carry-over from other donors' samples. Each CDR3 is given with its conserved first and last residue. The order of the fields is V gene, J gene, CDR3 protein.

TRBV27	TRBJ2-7	CASSSDFGGGEQYF
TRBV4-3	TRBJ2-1	CASSQGVLYYNEQFF
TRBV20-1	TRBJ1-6	CSAPQESSYNSPLHF
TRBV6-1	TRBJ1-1	CASSEGWTGWTEAFF
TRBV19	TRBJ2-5	CASSPLFSADQETQYF
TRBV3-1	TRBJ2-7	CASSPTGAEGSYEQYF
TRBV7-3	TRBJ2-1	CASSPSSGRAYNEQFF
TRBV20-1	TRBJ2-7	CSASPTGTGQLEIDEQYF
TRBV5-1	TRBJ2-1	CASSSERGAYNEQFF
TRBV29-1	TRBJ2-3	CSAPTGGTDTQYF
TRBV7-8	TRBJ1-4	CASSPTGVTGEKLFF
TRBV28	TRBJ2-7	CASTGGQSSYEQYF
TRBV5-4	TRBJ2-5	CASSLDRQETQYF
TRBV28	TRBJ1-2	CASRTHRRRSVDYGYTF
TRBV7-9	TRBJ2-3	CASSSAGGGDTQYF
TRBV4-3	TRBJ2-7	CASSQDRQAAYEQYF
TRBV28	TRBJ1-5	CASSWGQGLEPQHF
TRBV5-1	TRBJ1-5	CASSDGTDLVGPQHF
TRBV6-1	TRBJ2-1	CASSEEWGANNEQFF
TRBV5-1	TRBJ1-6	CASSFGTPGQYNSPLHF
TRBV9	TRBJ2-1	CASSVRGLAGGPPNNEQFF
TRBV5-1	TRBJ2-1	CASSADDEQFF
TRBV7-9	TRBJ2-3	CASSLASIGEESTDTQYF
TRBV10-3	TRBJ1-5	CADKGAGDNQPQHF
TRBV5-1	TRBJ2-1	CASSLTSHTYNEQFF
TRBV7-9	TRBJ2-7	CASSSWTSSYEQYF
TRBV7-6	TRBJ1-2	CASSALDRKDYGYTF
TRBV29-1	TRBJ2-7	CSVNSGLSYEQYF
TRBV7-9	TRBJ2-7	CASSFIASSYEQYF
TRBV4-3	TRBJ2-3	CASSLRDSSTDTQYF
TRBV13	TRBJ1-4	CASSLGSSNEKLFF
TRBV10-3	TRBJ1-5	CAISEEGVGNQPQHF
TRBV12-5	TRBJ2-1	CASRLQGDYNEQFF
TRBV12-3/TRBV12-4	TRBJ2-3	CANSLWDRGFPDTQYF
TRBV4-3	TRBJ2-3	CASSQEKTDRANTQYF
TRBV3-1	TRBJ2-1	CASSPMTEGEFF
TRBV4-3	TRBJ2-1	CASSHRTGGDRDEQFF
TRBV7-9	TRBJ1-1	CASSLAPEAFF
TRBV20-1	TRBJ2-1	CSARDLSWFGEQFF
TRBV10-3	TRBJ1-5	CAISESVGMQGKQPQHF
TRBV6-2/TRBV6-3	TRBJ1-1	CASSYGSEAFF
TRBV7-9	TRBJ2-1	CASSPVEYNEQFF
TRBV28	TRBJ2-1	CASSYYNEQFF
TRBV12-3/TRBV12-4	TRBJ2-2	CATTWAGPTGELFF
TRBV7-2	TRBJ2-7	CASSPGGGERASF
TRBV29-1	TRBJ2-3	CSVEEGLGYSSTDTQYF
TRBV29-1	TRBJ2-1	CSAGGWGNEQFF
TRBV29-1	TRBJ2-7	CSVEGDSSGSLSYEQYF
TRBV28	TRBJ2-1	CASSSSSDPGNEQFF
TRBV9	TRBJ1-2	CASSGDGYGYTF
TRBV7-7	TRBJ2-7	CASSLGPDPGAYEQYF
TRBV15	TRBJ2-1	CATSGRQGYFYNEQFF
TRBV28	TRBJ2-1	CASTTGGTSGRPILNEQFF
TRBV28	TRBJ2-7	CASSLIAGLAGAYEQYF
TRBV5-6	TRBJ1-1	CASSLVRTMNTEAFF